This paragraph covers one T cell receptor (beta chain) sequence. These data are taken from a study of blood T cell repertoires in COVID-19. Across the whole study: T cells, B-cell-depleted T cells, or PBMCs provided the cDNA or gDNA that served as material.

Methods used by the authors: Amplification of reference gene primers was used by the study to estimate nucleated cell counts. The method was immunoSEQ multiplex PCR; TCRdb's version includes in-frame clones alone and lacks a portion of them. V and J calls and clone size come straight from that table; D and trimming were deduced from the DNA. The sample has over 120,000 clones; around 90% are singletons. Source material: peripheral blood. The source of this sequence is a man aged 65-85 years with acute or convalescent COVID-19.

CDR3 residues: CASSVEWTITDTQYF. The CDR3 DNA sequence: TGTGCCAGCAGCGTAGAATGGACTATCACAGATACGCAGTATTTT. The V call is TRBV9, the J call TRBJ2-3, with D possibly being TRBD2 (6 bases). V was cut by 0 bases and J by 2 bases, with 10 bases left in between. Germline V gives CDR1 SGDLS, CDR2 YYNGEE. This CDR3 region has 15 residues.